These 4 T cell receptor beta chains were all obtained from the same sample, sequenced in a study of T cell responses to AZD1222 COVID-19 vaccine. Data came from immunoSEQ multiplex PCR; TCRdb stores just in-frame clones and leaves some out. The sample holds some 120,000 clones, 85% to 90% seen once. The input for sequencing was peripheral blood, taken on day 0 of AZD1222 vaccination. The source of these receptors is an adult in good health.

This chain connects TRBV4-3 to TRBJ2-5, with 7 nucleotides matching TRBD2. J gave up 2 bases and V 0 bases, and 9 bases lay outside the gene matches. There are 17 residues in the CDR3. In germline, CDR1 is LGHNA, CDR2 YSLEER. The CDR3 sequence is CASSQDRREGPQETQYF. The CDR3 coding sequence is TGCGCCAGCAGCCAAGACCGGAGGGAGGGCCCTCAAGAGACCCAGTACTTC.

The CDR3 DNA is TGTGCCAGCAGTTCCACACTAGCGGGAGGCATCACCTTCTCCTACGAGCAGTACTTC. This codes for CASSSTLAGGITFSYEQYF. J is TRBJ2-7 and V is TRBV27; 12 nucleotides match TRBD2. The CDR3 is 19 amino acids. J lost 0 bases, V lost 4 bases, and 13 bases had no gene match. CDR1 MNHEY and CDR2 SMNVEV come from the germline V gene (reference sequence).

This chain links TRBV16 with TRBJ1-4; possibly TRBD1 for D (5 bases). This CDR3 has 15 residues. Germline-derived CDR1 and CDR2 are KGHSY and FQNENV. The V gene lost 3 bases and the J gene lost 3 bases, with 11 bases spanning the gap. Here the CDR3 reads CASSQRQGSNEKLFF. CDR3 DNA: TGTGCCAGCAGCCAGCGGCAGGGTTCTAATGAAAAACTGTTTTTT.

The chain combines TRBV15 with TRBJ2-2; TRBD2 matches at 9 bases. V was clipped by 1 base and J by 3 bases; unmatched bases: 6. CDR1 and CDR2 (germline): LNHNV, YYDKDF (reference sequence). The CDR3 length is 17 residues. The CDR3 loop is CATSRGGSGRHTGELFF. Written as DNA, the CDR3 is TGTGCCACCAGCAGAGGGGGTAGCGGGAGACACACCGGGGAGCTGTTTTTT.